The 21 T cell receptor beta chains below all came from one sample that was sequenced in a study of shared clonotypes between healthy human individuals. Assay: immunoSEQ multiplex PCR; the TCRdb copy retains only in-frame clones and omits some. The top ten hold over 0.095% of the sample, which has 600,000 or so clones, roughly 95% seen once. Only CD45RO-negative cells positively selected for CCR7 counted as naive CD8 cells, so terminally differentiated effector memory CD45RA+ cells were excluded. The sample consisted of naive CD8+ T cells sorted from blood. These receptors were taken from a woman in her 30s in good health.

This clone was recorded only once. The same CDR3 is also encoded by other DNA sequences in this sample. DNA of the CDR3: TGTGCCAGCAGTTTAAGCCCCGGGACAGGCGAATACGAGCAGTACTTC. This sequence encodes CASSLSPGTGEYEQYF. This chain joins TRBV27 and TRBJ2-7, with 8 bases identical to TRBD1. From germline, CDR1 is MNHEY and CDR2 SMNVEV (reference sequence). The CDR3 sequence is 16 residues long. The junction had 10 bases not matched to a gene; V was cut back by 2 bases and J by 4 bases.

The chain carries TRBV11-3 and TRBJ2-7, with D uncertain. V lost 0 bases, J lost 0 bases, and 9 bases lay in between. Germline V CDR1 and CDR2: SGHNT, YENEEA. This CDR3 spans 15 amino acids. Written as DNA, the CDR3 is TGTGCCAGCAGCTTAGAGGCGAGCCTCTCCTACGAGCAGTACTTC. It codes for CASSLEASLSYEQYF.

This chain uses TRBV13 with TRBJ1-1, with unresolved D. CDR1 and CDR2 from the germline V gene are PRHDT and FYEKMQ (reference sequence). The CDR3 consists of 12 residues. The ends were cut back, 6 bases at V and 6 bases at J, with 11 bases in the middle. In nucleotides, the CDR3 is TGTGCCAGCAGATATGGGGTCCCTGAAGCTTTCTTT. Translation: CASRYGVPEAFF.

The chain has TRBV5-6 and TRBJ1-3, with D uncertain. V lost 4 bases, J lost 4 bases, and 15 bases lay in between. The germline gives CDR1 SGHDT, CDR2 YYEEEE. The CDR3 sequence is 15 residues long. The CDR3 loop is CASSPLTGGGNTIYF. The DNA of the CDR3 is TGTGCCAGCAGCCCACTGACGGGTGGAGGAAACACCATATATTTT.

The V and J genes are TRBV27 and TRBJ2-1; tentative D call: TRBD1 (5 bases). Trimming pared 8 bases from V and 10 bases from J, leaving 12 bases between. The CDR3 spans 11 residues. Germline V CDR1 and CDR2: MNHEY, SMNVEV (reference sequence). CDR3 region: CASGPGAEQFF. The CDR3 DNA sequence: TGTGCCAGCGGCCCTGGGGCGGAGCAGTTCTTC.

This rearrangement joins TRBV6-6 to TRBJ2-3; TRBD2 agrees at 13 bases. Germline assignment: CDR1 MNHNY and CDR2 SVGAGI (reference sequence). The junction had 6 bases not matched to a gene; V was cut back by 6 bases and J by 3 bases. The CDR3 extends over 16 amino acids. Written as DNA, the CDR3 is TGTGCCAGCAGGTCCGGGACTAGCGGGATAACAGATACGCAGTATTTT. Translating gives CASRSGTSGITDTQYF.

V gene TRBV5-1 combines with J gene TRBJ2-7; D is perhaps TRBD1 or TRBD2 (5 bases each). Trimming removed 4 bases from V and 2 bases from J, with 13 bases in between. Germline V gene lookup returns CDR1 SGHRS and CDR2 YFSETQ. The CDR3 is made up of 14 amino acids. CDR3 amino acids: CASSHRDGTYEQYF. DNA for the CDR3: TGCGCCAGCAGCCACCGGGACGGTACCTACGAGCAGTACTTC.

This chain joins TRBV27 and TRBJ2-3; 9 bases are a match to TRBD2. CDR1 is MNHEY, CDR2 SMNVEV, per germline (reference sequence). This CDR3 is built from 15 residues. V shed 6 bases, J shed 0 bases, and the junction held 4 bases outside the gene matches. CDR3 sequence (DNA): TGTGCCAGCAGACTTACTAGCGGGAGCACAGATACGCAGTATTTT. This codes for CASRLTSGSTDTQYF.

The gene calls are TRBV25-1 and TRBJ1-6, with a weak D call TRBD1 (5 bases). Germline V gives CDR1 MGHDK, CDR2 SYGVNS. The CDR3 extends over 13 amino acids. The germline V and J ends were trimmed by 3 bases and 9 bases, with 9 bases remaining between them. CDR3 loop: CASSDPGRSPLHF. In nucleotides, the CDR3 is TGTGCCAGCAGTGATCCAGGGCGTTCACCCCTCCACTTT. The entire variable domain, with the rest obtained from reference TRBV25-1 and TRBJ1-6, is as follows: EADIYQTPRYLVIGTGKKITLECSQTMGHDKMYWYQQDPGMELHLIHYSYGVNSTEKGDLSSESTVSRIRTEHFPLTLESARPSHTSQYLCASSDPGRSPLHFGNGTRLTVT.

This clone was recorded a few times. The chain links TRBV7-9 to TRBJ2-7; D gene ambiguous. V was pared by 3 bases and J by 6 bases, with 18 bases between. The CDR3 loop spans 15 amino acids. Germline CDR1 is SEHNR and CDR2 is FQNEAQ (reference sequence). DNA of the CDR3: TGTGCCAGCAGCTTCTCCGACGCGTTACGACCCGAGCAGTACTTC. Translated, it gives CASSFSDALRPEQYF.

J is TRBJ2-5 and V is TRBV15; TRBD2 aligns across 7 bases. The end of the DNA fits TRBJ2-7 better, so the J call may be wrong. This CDR3 spans 16 amino acids. The germline gives CDR1 LNHNV, CDR2 YYDKDF (reference sequence). CDR3 in DNA: TGTGCCACCAGCCCCTCAATCAGCGGGAAGTACTACGAGCAGTACTTC. Translated: CATSPSISGKYYEQYF.

Notes on this clone: Sequence at one end of the junction differs from germline and may be a read error. V gene TRBV28 combines with J gene TRBJ2-1, with TRBD1 matching over 9 bases. CDR1 and CDR2 from the germline V gene are MDHEN and SYDVKM. The CDR3 is 12 residues long. The CDR3 DNA is TGTGCCAGCAGTTTTTGGGACAGGGTCATGATCTTC. This codes for CASSFWDRVMIF.

The V gene is TRBV29-1, the J gene TRBJ2-5; possible D gene TRBD1, 5 bases. Gene TRBJ2-7 matches the end of the DNA better, so the J call may be wrong. Germline V gene sequence: CDR1 SQVTM, CDR2 ANQGSEA. This CDR3 is built from 14 residues. CDR3 in DNA: TGCAGCGTTGAGCTACAGGACGGAGCCTACGAGCAGTACTTC. Its translation is CSVELQDGAYEQYF.

The gene calls are TRBV28 and TRBJ1-1; D may be TRBD1 (5 bases). Germline lookup yields CDR1 MDHEN and CDR2 SYDVKM. This CDR3 region has 14 residues. Trimming left V 5 bases short and J 5 bases short, with 15 bases between. CDR3 nucleotides: TGTGCCAGCAGTCTCTCGGAGGGGCGAACTGAAGCTTTCTTT. It yields the protein CASSLSEGRTEAFF.

The chain has TRBV7-6 and TRBJ2-3; D gene uncertain. Trimming removed 4 bases from V and 2 bases from J, with 4 bases in between. Germline loops: CDR1 SGHVS, CDR2 FNYEAQ. The CDR3 has 12 amino acids. Here the CDR3 reads CASSSLTDTQYF. The CDR3 nucleotides read TGTGCCAGCAGCTCTCTCACAGATACGCAGTATTTT. The full variable domain, completed using reference TRBV7-6 and TRBJ2-3, is GAGVSQSPRYKVTKRGQDVALRCDPISGHVSLYWYRQALGQGPEFLTYFNYEAQQDKSGLPNDRFSAERPEGSISTLTIQRTEQRDSAMYRCASSSLTDTQYFGPGTRLTVL.

The chain carries TRBV15 and TRBJ2-4; no clear D gene. Germline V gives CDR1 LNHNV, CDR2 YYDKDF (reference sequence). The CDR3 length is 16 residues. The V end was cut by 0 bases, the J end by 10 bases, with 19 bases between. This chain's CDR3 is CATSRESSPSYMIQYF. In DNA, the CDR3 is TGTGCCACCAGCAGAGAGTCTTCCCCCAGCTACATGATTCAGTACTTC.

This chain connects TRBV2 to TRBJ2-6, with 8 bases that match TRBD2. Unmatched junction bases numbered 6, after V lost 7 bases and J lost 4 bases. In germline, CDR1 is SNHLY, CDR2 FYNNEI. This CDR3 region has 15 residues. The CDR3 DNA sequence: TGTGCCAGCATTGACCCTAGCGGGGGGGCCAACGTCCTGACTTTC. The encoded protein is CASIDPSGGANVLTF. The complete variable domain, with remaining parts taken from reference TRBV2 and TRBJ2-6, reads EPEVTQTPSHQVTQMGQEVILRCVPISNHLYFYWYRQILGQKVEFLVSFYNNEISEKSEIFDDQFSVERPDGSNFTLKIRSTKLEDSAMYFCASIDPSGGANVLTFGAGSRLTVL.

The count of this clone is one. The chain is built from TRBV28 and TRBJ1-1, with TRBD1 as a possible D gene (5 bases). Between the trimmed V and J ends, which lost 7 bases and 0 bases, there was a span of 12 bases. Germline CDR1 reads MDHEN; CDR2 reads SYDVKM. The CDR3 contains 14 residues. This CDR3 reads CASTQTEMNTEAFF. Here the CDR3 DNA reads TGTGCCAGCACCCAGACAGAGATGAACACTGAAGCTTTCTTT.

V and J are TRBV7-9 and TRBJ1-1; D may be TRBD1 (6 bases). The CDR3 consists of 15 residues. Germline CDR1 is SEHNR and CDR2 is FQNEAQ (reference sequence). The V gene lost 4 bases and the J gene lost 0 bases, with 12 bases spanning the gap. CDR3 sequence: CASSSRTVLNTEAFF. The CDR3 bases are TGTGCCAGCAGCTCAAGGACAGTCTTGAACACTGAAGCTTTCTTT.

The rearrangement links TRBV6-1 to TRBJ2-5, with D tentatively TRBD1 (6 bases). There are 15 residues in the CDR3. V shed 2 bases and J shed 4 bases, with 14 bases lying between them. The germline V gene encodes CDR1 MNHNS and CDR2 SASEGT. CDR3 bases: TGTGCCAGCAGTGAATGGGGGCCGGACCGAGAGACCCAGTACTTC. Amino acids: CASSEWGPDRETQYF.

The chain couples TRBV27 to TRBJ2-3; 8 nucleotides match TRBD2. The V gene's germline CDR1 is MNHEY and CDR2 SMNVEV (reference sequence). The CDR3 covers 17 residues. V was pared by 3 bases and J by 4 bases, with 12 bases of the junction left unmatched. CDR3 in DNA: TGTGCCAGCAGTTTCCCCCCGGGACTAGGTGTCTCAGATACGCAGTATTTT. Its protein product is CASSFPPGLGVSDTQYF.